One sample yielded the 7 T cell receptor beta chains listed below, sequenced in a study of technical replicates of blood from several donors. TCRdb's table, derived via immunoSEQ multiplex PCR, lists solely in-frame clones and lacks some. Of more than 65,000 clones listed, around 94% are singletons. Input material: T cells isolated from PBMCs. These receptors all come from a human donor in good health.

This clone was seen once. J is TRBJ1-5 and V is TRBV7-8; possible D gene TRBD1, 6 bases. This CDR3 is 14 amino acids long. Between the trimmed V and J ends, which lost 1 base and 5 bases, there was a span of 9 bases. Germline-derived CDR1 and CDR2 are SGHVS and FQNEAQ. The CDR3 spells CASSLEWTDQPQHF. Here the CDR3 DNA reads TGTGCCAGCAGCTTAGAGTGGACAGATCAGCCCCAGCATTTT. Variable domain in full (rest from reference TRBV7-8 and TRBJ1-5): GAGVSQSPRYKVAKRGQDVALRCDPISGHVSLFWYQQALGQGPEFLTYFQNEAQLDKSGLPSDRFFAERPEGSVSTLKIQRTQQEDSAVYLCASSLEWTDQPQHFGDGTRLSIL.

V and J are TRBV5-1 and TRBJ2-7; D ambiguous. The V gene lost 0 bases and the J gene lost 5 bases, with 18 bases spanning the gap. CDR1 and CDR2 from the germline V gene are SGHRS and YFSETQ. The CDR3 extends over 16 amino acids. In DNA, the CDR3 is TGCGCCAGCAGCTTGGATTCCTCCCTTCCTTACAACGAGCAGTACTTC. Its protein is CASSLDSSLPYNEQYF.

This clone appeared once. The CDR3 nucleotides are TGTGCCAGTAGTATCAGGGGGTCTTCCTACGAGCAGTACTTC. It translates to CASSIRGSSYEQYF. This rearrangement joins TRBV19 to TRBJ2-7; TRBD1 agrees at 7 bases. J was trimmed by 1 base and V by 3 bases; bases with no gene match: 3. Germline V gives CDR1 LNHDA, CDR2 SQIVND (reference sequence). There are 14 residues in the CDR3.

The CDR3 region has the DNA TGTGCCAGCAGTGAATCTCAGTTCTCTGGAAACACCATATATTTT. Protein: CASSESQFSGNTIYF. The chain recombines TRBV2 with TRBJ1-3; D gene uncertain. CDR3 length: 15 amino acids. V was cut by 2 bases and J by 0 bases, with 8 bases left in between. From germline, CDR1 is SNHLY and CDR2 FYNNEI.

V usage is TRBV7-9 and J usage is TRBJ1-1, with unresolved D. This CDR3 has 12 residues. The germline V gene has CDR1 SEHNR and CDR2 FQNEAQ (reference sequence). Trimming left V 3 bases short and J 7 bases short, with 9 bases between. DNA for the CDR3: TGTGCCAGCAGCTTTAGTCTCGGTGAAGCTTTCTTT. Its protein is CASSFSLGEAFF.

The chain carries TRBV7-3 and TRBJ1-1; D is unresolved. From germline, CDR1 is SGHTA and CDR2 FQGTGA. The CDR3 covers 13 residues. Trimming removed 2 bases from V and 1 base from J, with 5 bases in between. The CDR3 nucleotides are TGTGCCAGCAGCTTATCTAAGAACACTGAAGCTTTCTTT. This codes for CASSLSKNTEAFF.

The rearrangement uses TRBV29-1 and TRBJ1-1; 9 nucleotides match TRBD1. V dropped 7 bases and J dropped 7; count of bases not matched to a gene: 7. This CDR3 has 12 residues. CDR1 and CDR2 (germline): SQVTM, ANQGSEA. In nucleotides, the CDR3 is TGCAGCGCCGACGGACAGGGGAATGAAGCTTTCTTT. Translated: CSADGQGNEAFF.